What follows is one T cell receptor beta chain and its context. The sample originates from a study of Ad26.COV2.S vaccination and SARS-CoV-2 variants. About the study: Participant was drawn from the COV1001 Ad26.COV2.S trial arm. The study gave Ad26.COV2.S intramuscularly, once or twice 56 days apart.

Trimming left V 4 bases short and J 1 base short, with 6 bases between. Germline V lookup: CDR1 LGHNA, CDR2 YSLEER. This CDR3 is 13 amino acids long. Indicated treatment: some 19 received Ad26.COV2.S at low or high dose, single or two shots; 5 received placebo; per-sample allocation not given. After the first vaccine or placebo injection, samples were drawn on day 63. Sequencing used immunoSEQ multiplex PCR; TCRdb keeps in-frame clones, though not all of them. Of about 400,000 clones listed, 92% are singletons. The origin of this receptor is a person aged 18-65 years who received the Ad26.COV2.S COVID-19 vaccine or a placebo. The chain carries TRBV4-3 and TRBJ2-3; D unresolved. The source material was peripheral blood, sampled in a trial of Ad26.COV2.S vaccine versus placebo. CDR3 nucleotide sequence: TGCGCCAGCAGCCCCAAGGGCACAGATACGCAGTATTTT. It codes for CASSPKGTDTQYF.